Detailed here is one TCR beta chain. Original processing methods: For nucleated cells, counts were estimated from reference gene primer amplification. Here immunoSEQ multiplex PCR was the method, and the copy in TCRdb shows in-frame clones only, minus some. That table supplies the V and J calls and clone size; D and trimming were determined from the DNA. This sample has roughly 110,000 clones; roughly nine tenths occur once, and the top ten carry about 5.3%. The CDR3 spans 17 residues. The germline V gene has CDR1 SGHRS and CDR2 YFSETQ. V gave up 7 bases and J gave up 1 base, with 23 bases separating them. These data come from a study of blood T cell repertoires in COVID-19. Study information: Donors in the United States, Italy and Spain gave samples during acute or convalescent COVID-19.

The sample comprised peripheral blood. This rearrangement joins TRBV5-1 to TRBJ2-5; the D gene is possibly TRBD1 (5 bases). The TCR originated in a man aged 35 to 55 with active or convalescent COVID-19. The CDR3, as DNA: TGCGCCAGCGGACGGAGACCGAACACAGGAATCCAAGAGACCCAGTACTTC. Amino acids: CASGRRPNTGIQETQYF.